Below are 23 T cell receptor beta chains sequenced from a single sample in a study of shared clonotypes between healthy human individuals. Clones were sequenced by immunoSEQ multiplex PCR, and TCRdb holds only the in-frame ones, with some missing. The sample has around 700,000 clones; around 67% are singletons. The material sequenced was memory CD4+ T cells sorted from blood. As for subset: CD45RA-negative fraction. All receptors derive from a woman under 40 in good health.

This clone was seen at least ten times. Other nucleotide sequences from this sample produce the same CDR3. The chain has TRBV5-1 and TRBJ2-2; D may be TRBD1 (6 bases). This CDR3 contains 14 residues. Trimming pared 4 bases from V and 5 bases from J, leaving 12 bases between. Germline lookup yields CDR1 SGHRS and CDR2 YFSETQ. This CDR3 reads CASSPGTITGELFF. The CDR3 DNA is TGCGCCAGCAGCCCCGGGACAATAACCGGGGAGCTGTTTTTT.

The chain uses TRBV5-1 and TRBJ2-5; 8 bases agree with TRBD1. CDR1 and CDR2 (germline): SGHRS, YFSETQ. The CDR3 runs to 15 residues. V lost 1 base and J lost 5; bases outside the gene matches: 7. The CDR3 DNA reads TGCGCCAGCAGCTTGATGGCAGGGGGCAGCGAGACCCAGTACTTC. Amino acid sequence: CASSLMAGGSETQYF.

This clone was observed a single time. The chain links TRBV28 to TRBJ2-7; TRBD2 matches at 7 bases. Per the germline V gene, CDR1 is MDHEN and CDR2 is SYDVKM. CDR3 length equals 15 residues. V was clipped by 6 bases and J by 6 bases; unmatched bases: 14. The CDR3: CASSPGGRESSEQYF. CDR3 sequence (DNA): TGTGCCAGCAGCCCCGGCGGGCGGGAGTCTAGCGAGCAGTACTTC.

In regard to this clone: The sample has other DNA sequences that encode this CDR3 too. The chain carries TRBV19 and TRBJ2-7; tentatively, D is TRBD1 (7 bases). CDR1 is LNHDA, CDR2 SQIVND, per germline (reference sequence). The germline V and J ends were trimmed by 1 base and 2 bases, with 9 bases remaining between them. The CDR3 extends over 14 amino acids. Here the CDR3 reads CASSIAGGPYEQYF. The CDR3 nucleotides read TGTGCCAGTAGTATAGCAGGGGGGCCCTACGAGCAGTACTTC.

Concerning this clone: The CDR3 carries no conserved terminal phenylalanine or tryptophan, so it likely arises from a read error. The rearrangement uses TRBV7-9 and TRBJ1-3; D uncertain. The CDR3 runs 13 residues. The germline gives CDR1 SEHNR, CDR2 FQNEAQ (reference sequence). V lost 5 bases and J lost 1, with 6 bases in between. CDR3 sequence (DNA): TGTGCCAGCAGCCCCGTATCTGGAAACACCATATATATT. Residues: CASSPVSGNTIYI.

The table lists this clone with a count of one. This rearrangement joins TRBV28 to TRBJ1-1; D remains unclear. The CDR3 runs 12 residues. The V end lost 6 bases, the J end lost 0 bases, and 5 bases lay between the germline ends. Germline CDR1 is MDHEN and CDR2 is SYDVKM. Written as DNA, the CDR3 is TGTGCCAGCAGGGCCGTGAACACTGAAGCTTTCTTT. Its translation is CASRAVNTEAFF. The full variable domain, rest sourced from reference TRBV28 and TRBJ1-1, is DVKVTQSSRYLVKRTGEKVFLECVQDMDHENMFWYRQDPGLGLRLIYFSYDVKMKEKGDIPEGYSVSREKKERFSLILESASTNQTSMYLCASRAVNTEAFFGQGTRLTVV.

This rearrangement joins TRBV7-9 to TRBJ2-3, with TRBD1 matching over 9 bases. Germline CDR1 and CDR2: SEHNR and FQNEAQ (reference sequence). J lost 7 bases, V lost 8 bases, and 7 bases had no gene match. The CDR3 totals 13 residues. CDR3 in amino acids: CASAGQGVNTQYF. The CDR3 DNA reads TGTGCCAGCGCGGGACAGGGTGTTAATACGCAGTATTTT.

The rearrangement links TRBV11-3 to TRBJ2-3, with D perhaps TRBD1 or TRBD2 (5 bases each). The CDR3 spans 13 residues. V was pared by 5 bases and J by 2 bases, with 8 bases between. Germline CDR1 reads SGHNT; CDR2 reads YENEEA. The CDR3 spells CASSGGYTDTQYF. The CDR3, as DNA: TGTGCCAGCAGCGGGGGTTACACAGATACGCAGTATTTT.

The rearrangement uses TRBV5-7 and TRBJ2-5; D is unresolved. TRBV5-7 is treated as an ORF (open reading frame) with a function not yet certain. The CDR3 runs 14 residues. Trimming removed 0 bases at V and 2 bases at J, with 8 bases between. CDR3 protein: CASSLVVRQETQYF. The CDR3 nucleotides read TGTGCCAGCAGCTTGGTGGTCAGACAAGAGACCCAGTACTTC.

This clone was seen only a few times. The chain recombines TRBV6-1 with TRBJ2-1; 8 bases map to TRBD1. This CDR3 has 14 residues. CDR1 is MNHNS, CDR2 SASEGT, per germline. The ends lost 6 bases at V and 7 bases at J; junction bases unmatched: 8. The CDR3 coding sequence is TGTGCCAGCAGACAACAGGGGGAAATGAATGAGCAGTTCTTC. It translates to CASRQQGEMNEQFF.

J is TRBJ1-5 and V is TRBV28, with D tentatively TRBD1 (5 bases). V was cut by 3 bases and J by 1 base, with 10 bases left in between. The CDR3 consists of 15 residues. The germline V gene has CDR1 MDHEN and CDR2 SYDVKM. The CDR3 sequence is CASSFGGTSNQPQHF. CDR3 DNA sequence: TGTGCCAGCAGTTTCGGGGGTACGAGCAATCAGCCCCAGCATTTT.

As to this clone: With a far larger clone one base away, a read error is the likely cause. The CDR3, as DNA: TGTGCCAGCAGCTTAGGTGGTGGCCCAGATACGCAGTATTTT. The encoded protein is CASSLGGGPDTQYF. The rearrangement uses TRBV7-3 and TRBJ2-3; D is undetermined. Per the germline V gene, CDR1 is SGHTA and CDR2 is FQGTGA. V shed 2 bases and J shed 4 bases, with 10 bases lying between them. This CDR3 contains 14 residues.

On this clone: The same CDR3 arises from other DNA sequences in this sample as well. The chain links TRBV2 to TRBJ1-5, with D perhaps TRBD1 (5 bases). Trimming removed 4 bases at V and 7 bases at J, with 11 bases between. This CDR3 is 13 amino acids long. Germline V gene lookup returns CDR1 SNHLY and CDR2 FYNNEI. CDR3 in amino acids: CASSGEGIQPQHF. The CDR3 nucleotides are TGTGCCAGCAGTGGTGAGGGGATCCAGCCCCAGCATTTT.

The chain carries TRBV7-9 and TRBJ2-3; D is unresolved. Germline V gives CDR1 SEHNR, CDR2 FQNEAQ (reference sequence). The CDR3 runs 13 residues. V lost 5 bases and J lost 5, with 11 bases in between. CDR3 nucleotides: TGTGCCAGCAGCACCCGCCGAGGAGATACGCAGTATTTT. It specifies CASSTRRGDTQYF.

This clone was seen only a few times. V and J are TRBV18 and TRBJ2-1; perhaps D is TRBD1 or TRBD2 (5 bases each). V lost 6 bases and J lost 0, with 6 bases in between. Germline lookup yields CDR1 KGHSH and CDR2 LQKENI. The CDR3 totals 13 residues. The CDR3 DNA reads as TGTGCCAGCTCGGGGGACTCCTACAATGAGCAGTTCTTC. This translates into CASSGDSYNEQFF.

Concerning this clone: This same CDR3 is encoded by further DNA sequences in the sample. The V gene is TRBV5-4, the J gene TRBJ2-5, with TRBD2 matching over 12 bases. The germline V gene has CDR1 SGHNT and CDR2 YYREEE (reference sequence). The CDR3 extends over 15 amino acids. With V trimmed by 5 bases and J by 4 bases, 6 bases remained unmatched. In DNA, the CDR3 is TGTGCCAGCAGTCTAGCGGGAGGGCCGGGAGAGACCCAGTACTTC. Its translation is CASSLAGGPGETQYF.

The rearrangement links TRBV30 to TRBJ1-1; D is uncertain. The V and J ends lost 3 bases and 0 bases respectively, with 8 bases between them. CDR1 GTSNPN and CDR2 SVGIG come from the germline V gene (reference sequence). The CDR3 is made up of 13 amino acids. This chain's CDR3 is CAWRSGLNTEAFF. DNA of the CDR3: TGTGCCTGGAGGTCGGGGTTGAACACTGAAGCTTTCTTT.

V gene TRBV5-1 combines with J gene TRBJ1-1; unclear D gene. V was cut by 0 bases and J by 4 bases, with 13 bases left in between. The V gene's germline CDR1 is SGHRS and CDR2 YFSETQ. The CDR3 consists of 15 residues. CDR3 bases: TGCGCCAGCAGCTTGGAGACGGTAGGGTTCACTGAAGCTTTCTTT. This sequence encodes CASSLETVGFTEAFF.

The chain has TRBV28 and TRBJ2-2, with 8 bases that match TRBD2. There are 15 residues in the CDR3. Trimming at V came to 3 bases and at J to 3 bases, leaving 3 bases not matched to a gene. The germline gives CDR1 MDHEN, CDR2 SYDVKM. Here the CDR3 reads CASSFLAGHTGELFF. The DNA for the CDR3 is TGTGCCAGCAGTTTCCTAGCGGGCCACACCGGGGAGCTGTTTTTT.

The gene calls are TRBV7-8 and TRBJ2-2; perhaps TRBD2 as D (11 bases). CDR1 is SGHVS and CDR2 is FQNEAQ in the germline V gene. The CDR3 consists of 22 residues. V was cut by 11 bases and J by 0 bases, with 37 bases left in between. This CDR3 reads CAAKWDRGIRTSGQTNTGELFF. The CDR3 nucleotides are TGTGCCGCCAAATGGGACAGGGGTATTCGGACTAGCGGGCAGACGAACACCGGGGAGCTGTTTTTT.

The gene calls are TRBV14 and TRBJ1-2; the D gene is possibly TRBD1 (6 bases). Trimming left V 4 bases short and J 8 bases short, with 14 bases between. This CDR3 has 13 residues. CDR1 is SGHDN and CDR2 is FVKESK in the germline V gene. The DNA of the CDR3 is TGTGCCAGCAGCCCTAGGACGGGGGGCGGCTACACCTTC. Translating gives CASSPRTGGGYTF.

The CDR3 reads CASSKGGQPQHF. The CDR3, as DNA: TGTGCCAGCAGCAAAGGGGGGCAGCCCCAGCATTTT. This chain uses TRBV5-4 with TRBJ1-5, with D perhaps matching TRBD1 (6 bases). Trimming removed 4 bases from V and 7 bases from J, with 9 bases in between. CDR1 and CDR2 (germline): SGHNT, YYREEE (reference sequence). The CDR3 has 12 residues.

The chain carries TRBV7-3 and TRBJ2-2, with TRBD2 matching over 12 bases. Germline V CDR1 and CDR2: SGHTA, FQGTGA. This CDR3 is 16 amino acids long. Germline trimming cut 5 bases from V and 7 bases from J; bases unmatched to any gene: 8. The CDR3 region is CASSAQLAGGGGELFF. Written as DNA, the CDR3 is TGTGCCAGCAGCGCGCAACTAGCGGGAGGCGGCGGGGAGCTGTTTTTT.